This is a list of T cell receptor beta chains from one sample in a study of T cells in Graves' hyperthyroidism and ophthalmopathy. TCRdb reanalysed the multiplex PCR reads using MiXCR and keeps one entry per CDR3 protein. This table has 550,000 to 800,000 distinct CDR3 sequences, roughly 17% appearing once. Sequenced sample: blood. The receptors come from a man aged 45-65 years with Graves' hyperthyroidism. Both conserved end residues are part of each CDR3. The order of the fields is D gene, clone size, J gene, V gene, CDR3 protein, CDR3 DNA. A D gene is named only where the DNA matches it firmly. Expanded clones get a size class; other rows say once, few or many, or leave the size out.

D gene: -; clone size: many; J gene: TRBJ1-1; V gene: TRBV6-1; CDR3 protein: CASRDTGTEAFF; CDR3 DNA: TGTGCCAGTAGGGACACCGGCACTGAAGCTTTCTTT
D gene: -; clone size: few; J gene: TRBJ1-5; V gene: TRBV28; CDR3 protein: CASSLPWGGGGKDNQPQHF; CDR3 DNA: TGTGCCAGCAGCCTTCCATGGGGCGGCGGGGGCAAGGACAATCAGCCCCAGCATTTT
D gene: -; clone size: many; J gene: TRBJ1-2; V gene: TRBV9; CDR3 protein: CASSVTGGDYGYTF; CDR3 DNA: TGTGCCAGCAGCGTTACGGGGGGAGACTATGGCTACACCTTC
D gene: -; clone size: many; J gene: TRBJ1-6; V gene: TRBV6-1; CDR3 protein: CASTPYPRGLGSPLHF; CDR3 DNA: TGTGCCAGCACACCCTACCCCCGGGGGTTAGGATCACCCCTCCACTTT
D gene: -; clone size: -; J gene: TRBJ1-5; V gene: TRBV19; CDR3 protein: CASSRTGGPQHF; CDR3 DNA: TGTGCCAGTAGTAGGACGGGCGGGCCCCAGCATTTT
D gene: -; clone size: few; J gene: TRBJ1-6; V gene: TRBV7-2; CDR3 protein: CASSLDHGAYNSPLHF; CDR3 DNA: TGTGCCAGCAGCTTAGACCACGGCGCCTATAATTCACCCCTCCACTTT
D gene: TRBD1; clone size: few; J gene: TRBJ1-2; V gene: TRBV4-1; CDR3 protein: CASSQDLSNRGGYTF; CDR3 DNA: TGCGCCAGCAGCCAAGATCTAAGTAACAGGGGAGGCTACACCTTC
D gene: TRBD1; clone size: many; J gene: TRBJ2-7; V gene: TRBV28; CDR3 protein: CASSSPGGQGFHEQYF; CDR3 DNA: TGTGCCAGCAGTTCTCCAGGGGGACAGGGGTTCCACGAGCAGTACTTC
D gene: -; clone size: few; J gene: TRBJ2-7; V gene: TRBV6-1; CDR3 protein: CASSGTLAVTYEQYF; CDR3 DNA: TGTGCCAGCAGTGGAACATTAGCGGTAACCTACGAGCAGTACTTC
D gene: TRBD2; clone size: few; J gene: TRBJ2-7; V gene: TRBV5-1; CDR3 protein: CASSSSRELALSYEQYF; CDR3 DNA: TGCGCCAGCAGCTCTTCCCGGGAACTAGCGCTCTCCTACGAGCAGTACTTC
D gene: -; clone size: many; J gene: TRBJ2-7; V gene: TRBV12-3/TRBV12-4; CDR3 protein: CASSQSAVQYF; CDR3 DNA: TGTGCCAGCAGCCAGTCAGCAGTGCAGTACTTC
D gene: TRBD2; clone size: many; J gene: TRBJ2-7; V gene: TRBV20-1; CDR3 protein: CSARASGRADEQYF; CDR3 DNA: TGCAGTGCTAGAGCTAGCGGGAGGGCCGACGAGCAGTACTTC
D gene: -; clone size: few; J gene: TRBJ1-1; V gene: TRBV6-1; CDR3 protein: CASSQLYTEAFF; CDR3 DNA: TGTGCCAGCAGTCAACTCTACACTGAAGCTTTCTTT
D gene: -; clone size: few; J gene: TRBJ2-5; V gene: TRBV7-9; CDR3 protein: CASSLIASQETQYF; CDR3 DNA: TGTGCCAGCAGCTTAATAGCCAGCCAAGAGACCCAGTACTTC
D gene: TRBD2; clone size: many; J gene: TRBJ2-7; V gene: TRBV19; CDR3 protein: CASSPVAGGLLSEQYF; CDR3 DNA: TGTGCCAGTAGTCCCGTAGCGGGAGGGCTACTCTCCGAGCAGTACTTC
D gene: -; clone size: many; J gene: TRBJ1-1; V gene: TRBV24-1; CDR3 protein: CATSEANTEAFF; CDR3 DNA: TGTGCCACCAGTGAAGCTAACACTGAAGCTTTCTTT
D gene: TRBD1; clone size: -; J gene: TRBJ1-1; V gene: TRBV11-3; CDR3 protein: CASSRGQGTSEAFF; CDR3 DNA: TGTGCCAGCAGCAGGGGACAGGGTACCTCTGAAGCTTTCTTT
D gene: TRBD2; clone size: -; J gene: TRBJ2-2; V gene: TRBV6-1; CDR3 protein: CASSVRGGPGELFF; CDR3 DNA: TGTGCCAGCAGTGTTCGGGGGGGACCCGGGGAGCTGTTTTTT
D gene: TRBD2; clone size: many; J gene: TRBJ2-5; V gene: TRBV7-2; CDR3 protein: CASSFWTSGIETQYF; CDR3 DNA: TGTGCCAGCAGCTTTTGGACTAGCGGGATAGAGACCCAGTACTTC
D gene: -; clone size: -; J gene: TRBJ2-7; V gene: TRBV9; CDR3 protein: CASSGRGSPDEQYF; CDR3 DNA: TGTGCCAGCAGCGGCAGGGGCTCCCCAGACGAGCAGTACTTC
D gene: TRBD1; clone size: many; J gene: TRBJ2-3; V gene: TRBV11-2; CDR3 protein: CASSDGQGPRRDTQYF; CDR3 DNA: TGTGCCAGCAGCGACGGACAGGGTCCCCGTAGAGATACGCAGTATTTT
D gene: -; clone size: many; J gene: TRBJ2-3; V gene: TRBV27; CDR3 protein: CASSFLGRTDTQYF; CDR3 DNA: TGTGCCAGCAGTTTTCTCGGGCGGACAGATACGCAGTATTTT
D gene: -; clone size: -; J gene: TRBJ2-2; V gene: TRBV14; CDR3 protein: CASSQDFTVRTGELFF; CDR3 DNA: TGTGCCAGCAGCCAAGATTTTACAGTGAGAACCGGGGAGCTGTTTTTT
D gene: -; clone size: -; J gene: TRBJ2-5; V gene: TRBV10-1; CDR3 protein: CASSESRGGPNQETQYF; CDR3 DNA: TGCGCCAGCAGTGAGTCTCGGGGCGGTCCGAACCAAGAGACCCAGTACTTC
D gene: TRBD2; clone size: -; J gene: TRBJ2-4; V gene: TRBV14; CDR3 protein: CASSQDLDGRPGILAKNIQYF; CDR3 DNA: TGTGCCAGCAGCCAAGATCTTGACGGGAGGCCCGGAATTTTAGCCAAAAACATTCAGTACTTC
D gene: -; clone size: -; J gene: TRBJ1-5; V gene: TRBV18; CDR3 protein: CASSPEAVLSNQPQHF; CDR3 DNA: TGTGCCAGCTCACCTGAAGCGGTTTTGAGCAATCAGCCCCAGCATTTT
D gene: -; clone size: -; J gene: TRBJ2-7; V gene: TRBV30; CDR3 protein: CAWSRGFYEQYF; CDR3 DNA: TGTGCCTGGAGTCGGGGGTTCTACGAGCAGTACTTC
D gene: TRBD1; clone size: -; J gene: TRBJ1-4; V gene: TRBV28; CDR3 protein: CASSDNRGTNEKLFF; CDR3 DNA: TGTGCCAGCAGTGACAACAGGGGGACTAATGAAAAACTGTTTTTT
D gene: TRBD2; clone size: many; J gene: TRBJ2-7; V gene: TRBV7-9; CDR3 protein: CASSFRSGRSDNEQYF; CDR3 DNA: TGTGCCAGCAGCTTCCGGAGCGGGAGGTCCGATAACGAGCAGTACTTC
D gene: -; clone size: many; J gene: TRBJ2-3; V gene: TRBV12-3/TRBV12-4; CDR3 protein: CASSQQGKGFTDTQYF; CDR3 DNA: TGTGCCAGCAGTCAACAGGGAAAGGGGTTCACAGATACGCAGTATTTT
D gene: TRBD2; clone size: -; J gene: TRBJ2-1; V gene: TRBV6-2/TRBV6-3; CDR3 protein: CASSPPPGLAEGSYNEQFF; CDR3 DNA: TGTGCCAGCAGCCCTCCCCCAGGTCTAGCGGAAGGGTCCTACAATGAGCAGTTCTTC
D gene: -; clone size: -; J gene: TRBJ2-4; V gene: TRBV9; CDR3 protein: CASSAGPTGAKNIQYF; CDR3 DNA: TGTGCCAGCAGCGCGGGCCCCACGGGAGCCAAAAACATTCAGTACTTC
D gene: TRBD2; clone size: -; J gene: TRBJ2-3; V gene: TRBV9; CDR3 protein: CASSLRLADTTDTQYF; CDR3 DNA: TGTGCCAGCAGCCTCCGACTAGCAGATACCACAGATACGCAGTATTTT
D gene: -; clone size: many; J gene: TRBJ2-6; V gene: TRBV11-2; CDR3 protein: CASRRQGDNVLTF; CDR3 DNA: TGTGCCAGCAGACGGCAGGGAGACAACGTCCTGACTTTC
D gene: TRBD2; clone size: many; J gene: TRBJ2-1; V gene: TRBV7-9; CDR3 protein: CASSLNGVAGANNEQFF; CDR3 DNA: TGTGCCAGCAGCTTAAATGGGGTAGCGGGGGCCAACAATGAGCAGTTCTTC
D gene: TRBD2; clone size: once; J gene: TRBJ2-3; V gene: TRBV7-9; CDR3 protein: CASSASGLAGRGTDTQYF; CDR3 DNA: TGTGCCAGCAGTGCCTCGGGACTAGCGGGAAGAGGGACAGATACGCAGTATTTT
D gene: TRBD1; clone size: many; J gene: TRBJ2-2; V gene: TRBV6-1; CDR3 protein: CASSQTQGATGELFF; CDR3 DNA: TGTGCCAGCAGTCAAACTCAGGGGGCCACCGGGGAGCTGTTTTTT
D gene: -; clone size: many; J gene: TRBJ2-3; V gene: TRBV27; CDR3 protein: CASTLHLLSDTQYF; CDR3 DNA: TGTGCCAGCACCCTACACCTCTTGAGCGATACGCAGTATTTT
D gene: -; clone size: -; J gene: TRBJ1-5; V gene: TRBV20-1; CDR3 protein: CSARADRDRYNQPQHF; CDR3 DNA: TGCAGTGCTAGAGCTGACCGGGACCGTTACAATCAGCCCCAGCATTTT
D gene: TRBD1; clone size: many; J gene: TRBJ2-1; V gene: TRBV28; CDR3 protein: CASRGTVYNEQFF; CDR3 DNA: TGTGCCAGCAGGGGGACAGTCTACAATGAGCAGTTCTTC
D gene: TRBD2; clone size: -; J gene: TRBJ2-3; V gene: TRBV7-9; CDR3 protein: CASSPGTSGTRSTDTQCF; CDR3 DNA: TGTGCCAGCAGCCCCGGGACTAGCGGAACGAGAAGCACAGATACGCAGTGTTTT
D gene: TRBD2; clone size: many; J gene: TRBJ2-7; V gene: TRBV6-2/TRBV6-3; CDR3 protein: CASNLGLAGTYEQYF; CDR3 DNA: TGTGCCAGCAACTTAGGACTAGCGGGAACCTACGAGCAGTACTTC
D gene: -; clone size: many; J gene: TRBJ2-1; V gene: TRBV29-1; CDR3 protein: CSVLRTELHNEQFF; CDR3 DNA: TGCAGCGTTCTTAGGACAGAATTACACAATGAGCAGTTCTTC
D gene: TRBD1; clone size: -; J gene: TRBJ2-3; V gene: TRBV14; CDR3 protein: CASSQDGTGTYYTQYF; CDR3 DNA: TGTGCCAGCAGCCAAGATGGGACAGGGACCTACTATACGCAGTATTTT
D gene: TRBD1; clone size: few; J gene: TRBJ1-2; V gene: TRBV29-1; CDR3 protein: CSVEDPGQGHYGYTF; CDR3 DNA: TGCAGCGTTGAAGATCCCGGACAGGGCCACTATGGCTACACCTTC
D gene: -; clone size: few; J gene: TRBJ1-2; V gene: TRBV19; CDR3 protein: CASRPRGELRGYTF; CDR3 DNA: TGTGCCAGTCGCCCTAGGGGGGAATTACGGGGCTACACCTTC
D gene: -; clone size: few; J gene: TRBJ2-1; V gene: TRBV19; CDR3 protein: CATTVRSDLNEQFF; CDR3 DNA: TGTGCCACTACGGTTAGGAGCGACCTAAATGAGCAGTTCTTC
D gene: -; clone size: -; J gene: TRBJ1-1; V gene: TRBV6-2/TRBV6-3; CDR3 protein: CASRRVLNTEAFF; CDR3 DNA: TGTGCCAGCAGAAGGGTACTGAACACTGAAGCTTTCTTT
D gene: -; clone size: -; J gene: TRBJ1-5; V gene: TRBV28; CDR3 protein: CASSLAAGYEPQHF; CDR3 DNA: TGTGCCAGCAGTTTGGCGGCAGGGTATGAGCCCCAGCATTTT
D gene: -; clone size: -; J gene: TRBJ2-7; V gene: TRBV12-3/TRBV12-4; CDR3 protein: CASSLGGSFEQYF; CDR3 DNA: TGTGCCAGCAGTTTAGGTGGAAGCTTCGAGCAGTACTTC
D gene: -; clone size: many; J gene: TRBJ1-1; V gene: TRBV20-1; CDR3 protein: CSARGQEDVNTEAFF; CDR3 DNA: TGCAGTGCTAGAGGACAGGAAGACGTCAACACTGAAGCTTTCTTT